This TCR beta chain appears in the sequencing data of a study of T cell responses to AZD1222 COVID-19 vaccine. In germline, CDR1 is LNHDA, CDR2 SQIVND (reference sequence). There are 17 residues in the CDR3. Trimming at V came to 3 bases and at J to 2 bases, leaving 8 bases not matched to a gene. Using immunoSEQ multiplex PCR, the repertoire was profiled, and TCRdb retains in-frame clones only, with some absent. The sample lists around 180,000 clones, more than 80% occurring once. To note about this clone: Its antigen is not known.

The study, taken as a whole, reports: Along spike, vaccine-associated CD4 TCRs were found throughout, with dominance at 160-218 and 743-854. Close to half of spike-specific TCRs reportedly recognize unmutated variant regions. Mostly white British, mostly female donors; authors suggested clonal diversity may be underestimated. Seropositive at baseline were only a handful of AZD1222 recipients.

The sequenced sample was peripheral blood, obtained on day 0 of AZD1222 vaccination. This TCR was sampled from an adult in good health. The chain combines TRBV19 with TRBJ2-1, with 9 bases identical to TRBD2. For the CDR3, the DNA is TGTGCCAGTAGTATCCCCCCGCGGGGGGGAACCTACAATGAGCAGTTCTTC. It is translated as CASSIPPRGGTYNEQFF. Based on the CDR3 plus reference TRBV19 and TRBJ2-1, the full variable domain is DGGITQSPKYLFRKEGQNVTLSCEQNLNHDAMYWYRQDPGQGLRLIYYSQIVNDFQKGDIAEGYSVSREKKESFPLTVTSAQKNPTAFYLCASSIPPRGGTYNEQFFGPGTRLTVL.